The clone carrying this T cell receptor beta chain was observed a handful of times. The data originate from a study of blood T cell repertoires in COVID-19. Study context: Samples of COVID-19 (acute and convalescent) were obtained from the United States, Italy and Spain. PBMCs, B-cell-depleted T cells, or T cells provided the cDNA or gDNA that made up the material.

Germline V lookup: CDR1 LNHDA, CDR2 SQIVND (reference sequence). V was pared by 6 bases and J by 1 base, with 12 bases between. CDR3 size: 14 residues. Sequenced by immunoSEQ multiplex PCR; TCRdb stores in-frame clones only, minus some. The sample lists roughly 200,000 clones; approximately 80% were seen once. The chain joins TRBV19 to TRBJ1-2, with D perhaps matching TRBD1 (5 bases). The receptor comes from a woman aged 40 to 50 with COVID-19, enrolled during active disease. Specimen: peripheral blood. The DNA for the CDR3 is TGTGCCAGTAGGGATAGACAGTTTAACTATGGCTACACCTTC. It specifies CASRDRQFNYGYTF.